This T cell receptor (beta chain) is drawn from a study of metastatic and nonmetastatic thyroid tumors. Overall study context: Repertoires were compared across blood and tumor or nodule tissue from malignant and benign thyroid patients. Regarding the study as a whole: For both blood and tumor, malignant thyroid tumors reportedly showed significantly higher TCR beta diversity than benign nodules did.

Among the patients, none had received any treatment before thyroid surgery. With regard to this clone: Its antigen remains unknown.

Original processing methods: Researchers built a distant-metastasis classifier for papillary thyroid cancer that drew on CDR3 differences across clinicopathological groups. Using MiXCR, TCRdb re-called clones from the PCR reads. The V and J calls shown here were made by TCRdb, not taken from the authors' results. The table shows about 20,000 clones, with approximately 26% occurring only once. V gave up 5 bases and J gave up 5 bases, with 19 bases separating them. CDR1 is SGHAT and CDR2 is FQNNGV in the germline V gene. CDR3 length: 16 residues. The sample consisted of blood. This chain connects TRBV11-2 to TRBJ2-1; possibly TRBD2 for D (6 bases). The TCR sequence derives from a female donor with papillary thyroid cancer or a benign thyroid nodule (not recorded which). Some clones in this sample may be carry-over from other donors' samples. CDR3 bases: TGTGCCAGCAGCAGGTGGGGGGTTCGTTCGGACAATGAGCAGTTCTTC. Encoded protein: CASSRWGVRSDNEQFF.